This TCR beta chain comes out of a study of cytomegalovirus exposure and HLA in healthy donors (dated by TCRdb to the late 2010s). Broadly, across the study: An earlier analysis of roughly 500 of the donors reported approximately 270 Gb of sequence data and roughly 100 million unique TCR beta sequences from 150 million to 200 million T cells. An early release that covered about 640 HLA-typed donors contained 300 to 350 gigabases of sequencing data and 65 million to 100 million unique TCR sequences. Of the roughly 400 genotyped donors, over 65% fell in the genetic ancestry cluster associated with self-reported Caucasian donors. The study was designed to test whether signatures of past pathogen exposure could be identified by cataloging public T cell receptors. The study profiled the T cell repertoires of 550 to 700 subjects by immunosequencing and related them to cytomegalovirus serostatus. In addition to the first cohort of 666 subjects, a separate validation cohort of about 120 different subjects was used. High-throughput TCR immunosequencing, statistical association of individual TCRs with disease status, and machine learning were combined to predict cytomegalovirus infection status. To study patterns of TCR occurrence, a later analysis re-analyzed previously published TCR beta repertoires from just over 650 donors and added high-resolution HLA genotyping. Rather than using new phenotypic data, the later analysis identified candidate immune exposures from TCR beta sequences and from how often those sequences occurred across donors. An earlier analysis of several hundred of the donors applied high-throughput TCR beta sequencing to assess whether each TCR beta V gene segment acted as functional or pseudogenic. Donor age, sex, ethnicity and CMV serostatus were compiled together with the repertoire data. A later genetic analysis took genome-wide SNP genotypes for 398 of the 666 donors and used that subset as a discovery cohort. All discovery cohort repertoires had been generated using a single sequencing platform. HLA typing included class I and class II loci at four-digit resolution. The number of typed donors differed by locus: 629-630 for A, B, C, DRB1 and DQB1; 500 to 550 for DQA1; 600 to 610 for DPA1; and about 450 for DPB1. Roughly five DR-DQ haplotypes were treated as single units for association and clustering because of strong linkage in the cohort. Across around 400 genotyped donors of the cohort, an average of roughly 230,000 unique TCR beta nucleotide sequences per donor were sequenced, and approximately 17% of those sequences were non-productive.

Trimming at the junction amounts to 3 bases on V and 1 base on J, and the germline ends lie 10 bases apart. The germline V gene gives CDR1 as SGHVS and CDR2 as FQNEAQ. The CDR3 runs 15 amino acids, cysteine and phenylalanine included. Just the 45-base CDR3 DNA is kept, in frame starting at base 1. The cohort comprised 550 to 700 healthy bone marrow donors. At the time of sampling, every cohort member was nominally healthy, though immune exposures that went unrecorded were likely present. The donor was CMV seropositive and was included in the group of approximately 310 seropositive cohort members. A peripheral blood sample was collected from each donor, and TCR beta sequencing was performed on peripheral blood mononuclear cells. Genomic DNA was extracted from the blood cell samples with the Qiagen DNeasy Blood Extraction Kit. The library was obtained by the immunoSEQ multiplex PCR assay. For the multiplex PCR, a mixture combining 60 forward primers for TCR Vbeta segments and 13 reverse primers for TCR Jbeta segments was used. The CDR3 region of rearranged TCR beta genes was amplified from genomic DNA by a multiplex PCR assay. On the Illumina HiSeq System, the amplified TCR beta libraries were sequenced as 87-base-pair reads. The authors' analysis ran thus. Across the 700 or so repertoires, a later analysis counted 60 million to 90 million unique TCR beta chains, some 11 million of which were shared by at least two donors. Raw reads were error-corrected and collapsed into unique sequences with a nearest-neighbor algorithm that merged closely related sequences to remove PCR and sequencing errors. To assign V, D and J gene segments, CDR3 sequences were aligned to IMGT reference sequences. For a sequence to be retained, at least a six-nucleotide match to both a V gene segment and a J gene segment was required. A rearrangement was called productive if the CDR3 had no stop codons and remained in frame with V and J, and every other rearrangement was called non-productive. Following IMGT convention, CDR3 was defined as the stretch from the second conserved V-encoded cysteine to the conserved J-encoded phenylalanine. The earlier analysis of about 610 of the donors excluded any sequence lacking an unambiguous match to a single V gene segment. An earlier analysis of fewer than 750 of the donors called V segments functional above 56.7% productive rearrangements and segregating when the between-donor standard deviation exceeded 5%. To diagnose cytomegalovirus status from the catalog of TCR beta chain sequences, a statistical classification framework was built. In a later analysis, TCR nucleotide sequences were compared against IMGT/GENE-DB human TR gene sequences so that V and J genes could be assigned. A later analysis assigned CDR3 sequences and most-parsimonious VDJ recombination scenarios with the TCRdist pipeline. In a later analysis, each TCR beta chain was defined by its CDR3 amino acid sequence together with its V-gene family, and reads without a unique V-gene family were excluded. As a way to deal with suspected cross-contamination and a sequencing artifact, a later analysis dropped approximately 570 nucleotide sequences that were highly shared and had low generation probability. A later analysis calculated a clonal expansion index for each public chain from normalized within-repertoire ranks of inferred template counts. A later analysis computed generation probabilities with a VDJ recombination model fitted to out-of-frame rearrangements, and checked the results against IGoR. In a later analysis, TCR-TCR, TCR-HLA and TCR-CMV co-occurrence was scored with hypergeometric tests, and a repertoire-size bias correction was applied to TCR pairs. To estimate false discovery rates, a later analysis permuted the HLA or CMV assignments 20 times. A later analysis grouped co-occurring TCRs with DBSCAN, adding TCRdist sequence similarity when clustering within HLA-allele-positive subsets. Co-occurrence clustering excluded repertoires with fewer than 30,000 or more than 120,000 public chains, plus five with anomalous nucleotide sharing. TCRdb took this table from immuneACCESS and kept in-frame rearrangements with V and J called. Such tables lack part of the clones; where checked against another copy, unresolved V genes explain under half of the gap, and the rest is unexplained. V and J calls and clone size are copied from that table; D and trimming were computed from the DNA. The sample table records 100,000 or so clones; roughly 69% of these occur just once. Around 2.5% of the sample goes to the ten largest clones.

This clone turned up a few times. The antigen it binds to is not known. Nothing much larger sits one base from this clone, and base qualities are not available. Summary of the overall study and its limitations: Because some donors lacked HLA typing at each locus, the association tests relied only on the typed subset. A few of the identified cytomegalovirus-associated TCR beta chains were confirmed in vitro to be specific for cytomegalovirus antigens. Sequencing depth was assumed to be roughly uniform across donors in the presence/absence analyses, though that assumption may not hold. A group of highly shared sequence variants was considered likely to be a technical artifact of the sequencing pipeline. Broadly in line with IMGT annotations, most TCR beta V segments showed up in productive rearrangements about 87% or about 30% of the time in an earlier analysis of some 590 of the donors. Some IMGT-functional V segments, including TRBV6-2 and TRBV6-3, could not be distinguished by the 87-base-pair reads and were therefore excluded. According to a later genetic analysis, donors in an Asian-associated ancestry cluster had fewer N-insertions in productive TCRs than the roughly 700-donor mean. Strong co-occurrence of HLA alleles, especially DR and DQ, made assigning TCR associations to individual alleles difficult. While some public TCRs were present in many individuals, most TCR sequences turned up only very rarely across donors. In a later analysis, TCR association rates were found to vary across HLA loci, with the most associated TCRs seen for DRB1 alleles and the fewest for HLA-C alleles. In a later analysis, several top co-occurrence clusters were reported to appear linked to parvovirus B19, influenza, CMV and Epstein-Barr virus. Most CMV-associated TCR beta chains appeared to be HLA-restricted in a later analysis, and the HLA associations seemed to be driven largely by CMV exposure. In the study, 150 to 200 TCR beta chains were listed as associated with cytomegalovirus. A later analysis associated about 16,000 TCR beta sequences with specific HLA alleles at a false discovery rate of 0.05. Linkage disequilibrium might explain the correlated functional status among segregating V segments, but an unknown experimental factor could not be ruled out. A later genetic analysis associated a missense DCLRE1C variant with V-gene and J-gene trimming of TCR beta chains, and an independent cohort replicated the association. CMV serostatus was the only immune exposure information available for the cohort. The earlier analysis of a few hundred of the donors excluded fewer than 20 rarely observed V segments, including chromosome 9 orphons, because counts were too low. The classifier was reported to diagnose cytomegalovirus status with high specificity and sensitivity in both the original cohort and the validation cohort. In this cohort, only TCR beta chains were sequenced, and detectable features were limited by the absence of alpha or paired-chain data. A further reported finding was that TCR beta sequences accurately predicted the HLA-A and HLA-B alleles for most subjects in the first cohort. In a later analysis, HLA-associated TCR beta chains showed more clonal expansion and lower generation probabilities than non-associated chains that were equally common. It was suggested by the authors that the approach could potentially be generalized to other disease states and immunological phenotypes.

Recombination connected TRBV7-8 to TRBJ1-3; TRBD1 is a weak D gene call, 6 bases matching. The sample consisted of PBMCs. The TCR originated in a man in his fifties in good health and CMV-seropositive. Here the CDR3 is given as CASSLTGGSGNTIYF. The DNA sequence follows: TGTGCCAGCAGCTTGACAGGTGGTTCTGGAAACACCATATATTTT.